What follows are 4 T cell receptor beta chains derived from one specimen sequenced in a study of STAT5B mutations in CD4+ large granular lymphocyte leukemia. Repertoires were generated with immunoSEQ multiplex PCR, while TCRdb's copy carries only in-frame clones and drops some. The sample consists of 30,000 to 40,000 clones, 76% of them appearing once. Sequences were obtained from CD4+ T cells from blood buffy coats. These receptors were obtained from a human donor in good health.

This clone was picked up one time. CDR3 region: CASIRAGSYNEQFF. CDR3 nucleotide sequence: TGTGCCAGCATCCGGGCGGGCTCCTACAATGAGCAGTTCTTC. This chain uses TRBV25-1 with TRBJ2-1; maybe TRBD2 (5 bases). The CDR3 has 14 residues. Per the germline V gene, CDR1 is MGHDK and CDR2 is SYGVNS. The V and J ends lost 7 bases and 0 bases respectively, with 10 bases between them.

The chain uses TRBV10-3 and TRBJ1-2, with D possibly matching TRBD1 (5 bases). The V end lost 2 bases, the J end lost 4 bases, and 11 bases lay between the germline ends. The CDR3 length is 14 residues. Germline assignment: CDR1 ENHRY and CDR2 SYGVKD. The CDR3 DNA follows: TGTGCCATCAGTGAGGGGGACTATTTCTATGGCTACACCTTC. Encoded protein: CAISEGDYFYGYTF.

The V call is TRBV12-1, the J call TRBJ1-6. TRBV12-1 is annotated as a pseudogene. The CDR3 sequence is 16 residues long. This CDR3 is CASSLRNKGGGSPLHF. In DNA, the CDR3 is TGTGCCAGCAGCCTAAGGAATAAGGGCGGCGGTTCACCCCTCCACTTT.

The V and J genes are TRBV14 and TRBJ1-2; D is perhaps TRBD1 (6 bases). With 4 bases removed from V and 2 bases from J, the gap between germline ends came to 8 bases. The germline V gene has CDR1 SGHDN and CDR2 FVKESK. This CDR3 has 13 amino acids. CDR3 coding DNA: TGTGCCAGCAGCCCTGACAGGAACTATGGCTACACCTTC. Amino acids: CASSPDRNYGYTF.